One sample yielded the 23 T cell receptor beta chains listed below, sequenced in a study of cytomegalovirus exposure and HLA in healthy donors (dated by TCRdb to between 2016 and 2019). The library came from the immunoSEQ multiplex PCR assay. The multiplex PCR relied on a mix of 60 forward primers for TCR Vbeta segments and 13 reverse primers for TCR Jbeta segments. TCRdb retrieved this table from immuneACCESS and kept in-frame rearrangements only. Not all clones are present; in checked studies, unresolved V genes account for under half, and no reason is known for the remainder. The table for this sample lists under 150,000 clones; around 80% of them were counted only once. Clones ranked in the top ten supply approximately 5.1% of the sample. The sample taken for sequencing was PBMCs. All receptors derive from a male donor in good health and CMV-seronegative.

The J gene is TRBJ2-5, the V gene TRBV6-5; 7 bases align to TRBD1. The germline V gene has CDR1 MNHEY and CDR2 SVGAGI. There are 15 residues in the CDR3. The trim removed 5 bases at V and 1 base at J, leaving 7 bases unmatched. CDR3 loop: CASSLHRDSQETQYF. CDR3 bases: TGTGCCAGCAGTCTGCACCGGGACAGCCAAGAGACCCAGTACTTC.

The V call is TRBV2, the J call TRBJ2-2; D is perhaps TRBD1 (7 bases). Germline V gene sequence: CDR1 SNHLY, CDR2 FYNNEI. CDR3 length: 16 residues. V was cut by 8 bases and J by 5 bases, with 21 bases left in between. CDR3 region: CASGSWGDRLTGELFF. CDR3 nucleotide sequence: TGTGCCAGCGGCTCTTGGGGGGACAGATTGACCGGGGAGCTGTTTTTT.

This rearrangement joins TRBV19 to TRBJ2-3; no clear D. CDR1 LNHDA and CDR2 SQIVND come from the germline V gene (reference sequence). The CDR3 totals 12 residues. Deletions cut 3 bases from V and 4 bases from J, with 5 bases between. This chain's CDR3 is CASSIGPDTQYF. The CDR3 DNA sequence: TGTGCCAGTAGTATTGGCCCAGATACGCAGTATTTT.

CDR3 amino acids: CASTRTAGYEQYF. CDR3 bases: TGTGCCAGCACTCGGACTGCCGGCTACGAGCAGTACTTC. J is TRBJ2-7 and V is TRBV6-1; tentative D call: TRBD2 (5 bases). V gave up 7 bases and J gave up 3 bases, with 13 bases separating them. Germline V gene sequence: CDR1 MNHNS, CDR2 SASEGT. This CDR3 spans 13 amino acids.

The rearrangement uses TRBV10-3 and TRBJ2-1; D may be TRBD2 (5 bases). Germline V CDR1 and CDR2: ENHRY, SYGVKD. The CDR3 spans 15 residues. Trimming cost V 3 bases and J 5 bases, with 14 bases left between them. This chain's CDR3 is CAISDEKDGNNEQFF. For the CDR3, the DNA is TGTGCCATCAGTGACGAGAAGGACGGGAACAATGAGCAGTTCTTC.

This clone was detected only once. The CDR3 DNA sequence: TGTGCCAGCAGTATCGGGACCAGCGGGAGTCAGCCCCAGCATTTT. Translated: CASSIGTSGSQPQHF. The J gene is TRBJ1-5, the V gene TRBV6-5; TRBD1 might be the D (5 bases). Germline CDR1 MNHEY, CDR2 SVGAGI. The CDR3 is made up of 15 amino acids. V lost 5 bases, J lost 6 bases, and 17 bases lay in between.

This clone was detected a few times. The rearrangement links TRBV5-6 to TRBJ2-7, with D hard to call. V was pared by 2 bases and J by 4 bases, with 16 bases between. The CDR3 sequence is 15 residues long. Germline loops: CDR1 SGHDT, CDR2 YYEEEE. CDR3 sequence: CASSFTSLVRYEQYF. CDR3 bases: TGTGCCAGCAGCTTCACCTCTTTGGTGCGTTACGAGCAGTACTTC.

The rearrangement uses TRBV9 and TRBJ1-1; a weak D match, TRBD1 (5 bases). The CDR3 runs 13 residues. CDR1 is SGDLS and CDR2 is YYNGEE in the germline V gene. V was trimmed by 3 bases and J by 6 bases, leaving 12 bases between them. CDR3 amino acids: CASSGREVSEAFF. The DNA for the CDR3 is TGTGCCAGCAGCGGCAGGGAGGTTTCTGAAGCTTTCTTT.

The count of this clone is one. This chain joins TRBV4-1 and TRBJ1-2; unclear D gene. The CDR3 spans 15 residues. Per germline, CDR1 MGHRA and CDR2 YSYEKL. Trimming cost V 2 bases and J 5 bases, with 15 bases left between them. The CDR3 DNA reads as TGCGCCAGCAGCCAACCTCCGGCAGGCGAGTATGGCTACACCTTC. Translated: CASSQPPAGEYGYTF.

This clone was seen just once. The CDR3 sequence is CASSSRQGRKNGYTF. The CDR3, as DNA: TGCGCCAGCAGCTCACGACAGGGTCGAAAGAATGGCTACACCTTC. V gene TRBV4-1 combines with J gene TRBJ1-2, with 7 bases matching TRBD1. Germline lookup yields CDR1 MGHRA and CDR2 YSYEKL. The length of the CDR3 is 15 residues. V lost 5 bases, J lost 6 bases, and 12 bases stayed unmatched.

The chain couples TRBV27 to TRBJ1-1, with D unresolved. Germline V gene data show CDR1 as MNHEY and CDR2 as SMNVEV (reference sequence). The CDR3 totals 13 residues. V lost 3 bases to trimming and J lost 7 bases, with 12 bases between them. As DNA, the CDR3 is TGTGCCAGCAGTTTGAGCGGGCGAGTTGAAGCTTTCTTT. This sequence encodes CASSLSGRVEAFF.

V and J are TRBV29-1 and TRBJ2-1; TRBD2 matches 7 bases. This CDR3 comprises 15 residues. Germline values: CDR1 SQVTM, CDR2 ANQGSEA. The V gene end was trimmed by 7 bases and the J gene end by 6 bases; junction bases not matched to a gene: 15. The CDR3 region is CSATGNGGLLNEQFF. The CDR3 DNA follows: TGCAGCGCCACAGGAAACGGGGGGTTGCTCAATGAGCAGTTCTTC.

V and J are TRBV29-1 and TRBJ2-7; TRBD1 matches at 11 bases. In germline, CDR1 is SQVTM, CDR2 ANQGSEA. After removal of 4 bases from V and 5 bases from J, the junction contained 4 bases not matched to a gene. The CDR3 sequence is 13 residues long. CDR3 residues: CSVAGTGGNEQYF. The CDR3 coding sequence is TGCAGCGTTGCGGGGACAGGGGGAAACGAGCAGTACTTC.

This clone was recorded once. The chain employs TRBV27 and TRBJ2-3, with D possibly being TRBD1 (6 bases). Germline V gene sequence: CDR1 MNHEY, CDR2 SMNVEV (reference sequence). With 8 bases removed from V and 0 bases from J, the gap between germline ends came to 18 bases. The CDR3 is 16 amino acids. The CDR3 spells CASWTRTVASTDTQYF. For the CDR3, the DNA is TGTGCCAGCTGGACCCGGACAGTTGCTAGCACAGATACGCAGTATTTT.

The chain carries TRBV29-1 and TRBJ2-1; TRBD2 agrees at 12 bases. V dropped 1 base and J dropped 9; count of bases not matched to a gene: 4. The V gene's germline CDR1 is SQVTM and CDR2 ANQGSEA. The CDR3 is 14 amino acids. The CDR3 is CSVEGLAGETEQFF. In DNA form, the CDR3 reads TGCAGCGTTGAAGGACTAGCGGGGGAGACTGAGCAGTTCTTC.

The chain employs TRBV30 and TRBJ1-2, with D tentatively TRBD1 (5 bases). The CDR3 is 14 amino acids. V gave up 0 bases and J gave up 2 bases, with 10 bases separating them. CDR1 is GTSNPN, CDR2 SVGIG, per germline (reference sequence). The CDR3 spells CAWSVQGGNYGYTF. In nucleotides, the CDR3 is TGTGCCTGGAGTGTCCAGGGCGGCAACTATGGCTACACCTTC. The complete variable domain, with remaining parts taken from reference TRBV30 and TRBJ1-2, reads SQTIHQWPATLVQPVGSPLSLECTVEGTSNPNLYWYRQAAGRGLQLLFYSVGIGQISSEVPQNLSASRPQDRQFILSSKKLLLSDSGFYLCAWSVQGGNYGYTFGSGTRLTVV.

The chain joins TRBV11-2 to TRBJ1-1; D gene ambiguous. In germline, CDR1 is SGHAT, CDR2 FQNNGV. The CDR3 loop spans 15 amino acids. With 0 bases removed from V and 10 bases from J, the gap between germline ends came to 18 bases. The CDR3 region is CASSLDPVEGIGAFF. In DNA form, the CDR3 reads TGTGCCAGCAGCTTAGATCCGGTTGAGGGAATCGGAGCTTTCTTT. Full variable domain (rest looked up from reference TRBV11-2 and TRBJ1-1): EAGVAQSPRYKIIEKRQSVAFWCNPISGHATLYWYQQILGQGPKLLIQFQNNGVVDDSQLPKDRFSAERLKGVDSTLKIQPAKLEDSAVYLCASSLDPVEGIGAFFGQGTRLTVV.

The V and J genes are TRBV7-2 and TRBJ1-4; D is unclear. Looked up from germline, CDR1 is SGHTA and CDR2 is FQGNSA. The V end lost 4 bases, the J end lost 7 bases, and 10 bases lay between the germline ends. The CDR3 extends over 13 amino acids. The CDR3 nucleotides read TGTGCCAGCAGCTGGGTACCGGGTGAAAAACTGTTTTTT. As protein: CASSWVPGEKLFF.

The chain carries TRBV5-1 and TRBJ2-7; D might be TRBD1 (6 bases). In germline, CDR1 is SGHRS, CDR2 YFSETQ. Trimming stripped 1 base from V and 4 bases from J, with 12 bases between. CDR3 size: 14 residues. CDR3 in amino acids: CASSLQGLIYEQYF. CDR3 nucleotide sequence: TGCGCCAGCAGCTTGCAGGGGCTTATTTACGAGCAGTACTTC.

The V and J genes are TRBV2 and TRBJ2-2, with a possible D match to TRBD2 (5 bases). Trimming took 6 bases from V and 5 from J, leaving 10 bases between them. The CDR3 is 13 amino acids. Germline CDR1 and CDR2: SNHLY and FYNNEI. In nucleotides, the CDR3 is TGTGCCAGCAGGGAGGATCAGACCGGGGAGCTGTTTTTT. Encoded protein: CASREDQTGELFF.

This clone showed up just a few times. This CDR3 is CASSLTGSSSYEQYF. Written as DNA, the CDR3 is TGTGCCAGCAGTCTAACCGGGAGCTCATCCTACGAGCAGTACTTC. The chain carries TRBV6-5 and TRBJ2-7; D might be TRBD2 (6 bases). Germline assignment: CDR1 MNHEY and CDR2 SVGAGI. Trimming took 5 bases from V and 1 from J, leaving 15 bases between them. The CDR3 is 15 residues long.

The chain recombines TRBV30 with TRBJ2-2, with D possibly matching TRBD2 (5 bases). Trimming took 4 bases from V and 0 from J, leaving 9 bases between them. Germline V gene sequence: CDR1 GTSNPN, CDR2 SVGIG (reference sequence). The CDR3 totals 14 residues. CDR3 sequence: CAWNVGANTGELFF. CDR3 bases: TGTGCCTGGAATGTCGGGGCGAACACCGGGGAGCTGTTTTTT.

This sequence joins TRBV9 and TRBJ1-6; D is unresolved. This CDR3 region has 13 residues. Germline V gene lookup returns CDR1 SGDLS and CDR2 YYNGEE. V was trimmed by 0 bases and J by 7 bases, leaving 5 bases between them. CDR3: CASSVARNSPLHF. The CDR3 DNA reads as TGTGCCAGCAGCGTAGCTAGGAATTCACCCCTCCACTTT.